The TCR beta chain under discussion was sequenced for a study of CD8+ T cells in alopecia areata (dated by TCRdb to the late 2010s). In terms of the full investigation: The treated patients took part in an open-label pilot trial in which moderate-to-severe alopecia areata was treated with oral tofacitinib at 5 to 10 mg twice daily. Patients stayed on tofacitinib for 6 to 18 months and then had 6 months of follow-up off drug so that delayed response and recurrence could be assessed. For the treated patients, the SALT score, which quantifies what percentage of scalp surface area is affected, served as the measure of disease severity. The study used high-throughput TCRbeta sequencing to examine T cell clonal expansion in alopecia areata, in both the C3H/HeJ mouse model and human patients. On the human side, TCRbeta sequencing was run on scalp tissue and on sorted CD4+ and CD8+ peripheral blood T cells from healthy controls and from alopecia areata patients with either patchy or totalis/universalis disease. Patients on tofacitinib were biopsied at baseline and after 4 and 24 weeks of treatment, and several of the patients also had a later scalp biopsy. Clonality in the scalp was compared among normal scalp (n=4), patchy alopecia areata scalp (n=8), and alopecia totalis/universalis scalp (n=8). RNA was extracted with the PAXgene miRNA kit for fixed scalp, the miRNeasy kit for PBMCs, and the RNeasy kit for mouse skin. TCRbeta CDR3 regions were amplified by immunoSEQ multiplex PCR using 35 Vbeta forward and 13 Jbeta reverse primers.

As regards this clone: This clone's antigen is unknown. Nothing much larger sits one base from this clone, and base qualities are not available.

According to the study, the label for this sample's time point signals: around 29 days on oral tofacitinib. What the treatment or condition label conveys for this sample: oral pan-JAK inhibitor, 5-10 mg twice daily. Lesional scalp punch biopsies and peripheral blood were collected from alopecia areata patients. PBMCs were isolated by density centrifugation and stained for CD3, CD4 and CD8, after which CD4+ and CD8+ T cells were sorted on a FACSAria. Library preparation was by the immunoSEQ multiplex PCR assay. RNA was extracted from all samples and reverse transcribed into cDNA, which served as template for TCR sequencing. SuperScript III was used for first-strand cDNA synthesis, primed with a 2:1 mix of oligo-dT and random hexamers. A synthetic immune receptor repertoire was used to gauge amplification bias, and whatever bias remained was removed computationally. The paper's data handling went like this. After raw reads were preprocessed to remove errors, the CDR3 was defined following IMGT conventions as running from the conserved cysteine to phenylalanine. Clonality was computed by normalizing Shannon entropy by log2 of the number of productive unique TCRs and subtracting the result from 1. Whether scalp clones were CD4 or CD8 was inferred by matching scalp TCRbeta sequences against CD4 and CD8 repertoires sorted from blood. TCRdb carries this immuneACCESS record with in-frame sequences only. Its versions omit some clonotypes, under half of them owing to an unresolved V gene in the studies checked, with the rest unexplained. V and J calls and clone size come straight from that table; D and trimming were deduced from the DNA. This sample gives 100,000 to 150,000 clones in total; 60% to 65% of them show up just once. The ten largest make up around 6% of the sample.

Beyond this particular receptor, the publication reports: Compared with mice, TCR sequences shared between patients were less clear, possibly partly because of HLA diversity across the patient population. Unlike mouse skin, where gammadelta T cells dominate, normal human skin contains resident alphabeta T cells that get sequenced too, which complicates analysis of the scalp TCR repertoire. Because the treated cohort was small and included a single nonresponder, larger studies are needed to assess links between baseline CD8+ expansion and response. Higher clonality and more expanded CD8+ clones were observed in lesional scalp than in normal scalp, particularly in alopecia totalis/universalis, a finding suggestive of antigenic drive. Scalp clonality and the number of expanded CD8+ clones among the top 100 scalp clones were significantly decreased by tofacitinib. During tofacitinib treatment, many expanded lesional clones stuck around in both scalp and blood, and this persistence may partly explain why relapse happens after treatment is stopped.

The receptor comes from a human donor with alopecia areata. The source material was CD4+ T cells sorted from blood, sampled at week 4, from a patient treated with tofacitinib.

CDR3 reads: CSARGAGSRSGELFF. Read as DNA, the sequence is TGCAGCGCCCGTGGAGCAGGGAGTAGGTCCGGGGAGCTGTTTTTT. The V and J segments used are TRBV29-1 and TRBJ2-2; the D gene is tentatively TRBD1 or TRBD2, each matching 5 bases. The germline V gene yields SQVTM for CDR1 and ANQGSEA for CDR2. V is clipped by 7 bases and J by 6 bases, and the sequence between their germline boundaries is 21 bases long. From the cysteine through the phenylalanine, the CDR3 covers 15 amino acids. The sequence is cut down to CDR3 DNA, 45 bases in frame from base 1.